Sequencing of this T cell receptor (beta chain) was carried out in a study of radiotherapy plus CTLA-4 blockade in lung cancer. Study-wide background: More than 15% of patients responded objectively, and approximately 33% achieved disease control.

Chemo-refractory metastatic non-small-cell lung cancer patients received focal radiation with ipilimumab CTLA-4 blockade. J gave up 5 bases and V 2 bases, and 6 bases lay outside the gene matches. The CDR3 covers 15 residues. Germline assignment: CDR1 KGHSH and CDR2 LQKENI. Only in-frame clones appear in the TCRdb table, and some are missing; sequencing was by immunoSEQ multiplex PCR. The sample contains around 80,000 clones, under 75% of which appear only once. With regard to this clone: Its antigen is undetermined.

Study findings and constraints: Early clonal dynamics of blood T cells, together with interferon-beta, were reported as the best response predictor.

This rearrangement joins TRBV18 to TRBJ2-1, with TRBD2 identical over 7 bases. The source material was peripheral blood, sampled from a patient treated with radiotherapy plus ipilimumab. The receptor was isolated from a human donor with non-small cell lung cancer whose response to radiotherapy plus ipilimumab could not be evaluated. Here the CDR3 reads CASSPTTSLDNEQFF. In DNA form, the CDR3 reads TGTGCCAGCTCACCAACGACTAGCTTGGACAATGAGCAGTTCTTC. Full variable domain (outside the CDR3, taken from reference TRBV18 and TRBJ2-1): NAGVMQNPRHLVRRRGQEARLRCSPMKGHSHVYWYRQLPEEGLKFMVYLQKENIIDESGMPKERFSAEFPKEGPSILRIQQVVRGDSAAYFCASSPTTSLDNEQFFGPGTRLTVL.